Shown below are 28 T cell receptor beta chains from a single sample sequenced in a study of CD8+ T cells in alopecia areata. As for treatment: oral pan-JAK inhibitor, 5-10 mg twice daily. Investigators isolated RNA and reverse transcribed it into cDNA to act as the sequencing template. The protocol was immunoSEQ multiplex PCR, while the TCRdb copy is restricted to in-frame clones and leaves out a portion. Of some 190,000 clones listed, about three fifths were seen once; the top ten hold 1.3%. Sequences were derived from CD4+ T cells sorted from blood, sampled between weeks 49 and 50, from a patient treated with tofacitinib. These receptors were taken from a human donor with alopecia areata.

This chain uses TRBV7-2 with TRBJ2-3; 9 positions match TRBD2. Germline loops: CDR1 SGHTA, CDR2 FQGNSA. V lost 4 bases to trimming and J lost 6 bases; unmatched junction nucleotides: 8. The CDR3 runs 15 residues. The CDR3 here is CASSSLAGVADTQYF. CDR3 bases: TGTGCCAGCAGCTCATTAGCGGGGGTCGCTGATACGCAGTATTTT.

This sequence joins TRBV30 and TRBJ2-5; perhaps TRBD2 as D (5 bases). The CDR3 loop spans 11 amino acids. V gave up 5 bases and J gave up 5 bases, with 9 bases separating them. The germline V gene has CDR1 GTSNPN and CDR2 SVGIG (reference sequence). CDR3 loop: CAWLRGETQYF. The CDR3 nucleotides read TGTGCCTGGTTGCGAGGGGAGACCCAGTACTTC.

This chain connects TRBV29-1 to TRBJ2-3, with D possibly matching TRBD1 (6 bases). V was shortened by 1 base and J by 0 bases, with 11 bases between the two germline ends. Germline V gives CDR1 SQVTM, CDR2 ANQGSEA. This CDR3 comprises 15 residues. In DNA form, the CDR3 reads TGCAGCGTTGAAGGGCAGGGGAGTAGCACAGATACGCAGTATTTT. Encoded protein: CSVEGQGSSTDTQYF.

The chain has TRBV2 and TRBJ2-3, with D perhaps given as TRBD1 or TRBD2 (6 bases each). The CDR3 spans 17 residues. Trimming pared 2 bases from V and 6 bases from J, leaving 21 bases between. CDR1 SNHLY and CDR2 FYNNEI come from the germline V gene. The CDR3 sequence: CASSEPGVVGGKDTQYF. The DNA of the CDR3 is TGTGCCAGCAGTGAACCTGGCGTCGTGGGGGGCAAGGATACGCAGTATTTT. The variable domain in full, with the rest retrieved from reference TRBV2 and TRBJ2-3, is EPEVTQTPSHQVTQMGQEVILRCVPISNHLYFYWYRQILGQKVEFLVSFYNNEISEKSEIFDDQFSVERPDGSNFTLKIRSTKLEDSAMYFCASSEPGVVGGKDTQYFGPGTRLTVL.

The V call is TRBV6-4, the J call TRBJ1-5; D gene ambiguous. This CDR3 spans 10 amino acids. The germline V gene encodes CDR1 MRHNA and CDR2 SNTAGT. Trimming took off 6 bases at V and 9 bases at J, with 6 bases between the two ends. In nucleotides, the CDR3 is TGTGCCAGCAGCCACCGGCCCCAGCATTTT. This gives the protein CASSHRPQHF.

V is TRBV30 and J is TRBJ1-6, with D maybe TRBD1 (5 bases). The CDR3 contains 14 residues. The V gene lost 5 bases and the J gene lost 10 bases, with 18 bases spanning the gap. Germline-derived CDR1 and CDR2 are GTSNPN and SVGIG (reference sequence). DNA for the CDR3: TGTGCCTGGCAGCGCCCGGGGGTCGCATCACCCCTCCACTTT. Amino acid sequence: CAWQRPGVASPLHF.

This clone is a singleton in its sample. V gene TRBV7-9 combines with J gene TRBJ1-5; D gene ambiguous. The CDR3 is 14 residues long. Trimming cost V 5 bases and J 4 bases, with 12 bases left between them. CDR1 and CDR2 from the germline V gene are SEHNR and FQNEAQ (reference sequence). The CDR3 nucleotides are TGTGCCAGCAGCCCTCCAGAGGGTAATCAGCCCCAGCATTTT. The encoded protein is CASSPPEGNQPQHF.

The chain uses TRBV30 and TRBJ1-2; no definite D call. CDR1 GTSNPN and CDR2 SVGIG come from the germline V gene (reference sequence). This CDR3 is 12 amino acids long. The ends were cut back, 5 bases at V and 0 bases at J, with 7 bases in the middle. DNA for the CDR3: TGTGCCTGGGGGGAGTCTAACTATGGCTACACCTTC. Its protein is CAWGESNYGYTF.

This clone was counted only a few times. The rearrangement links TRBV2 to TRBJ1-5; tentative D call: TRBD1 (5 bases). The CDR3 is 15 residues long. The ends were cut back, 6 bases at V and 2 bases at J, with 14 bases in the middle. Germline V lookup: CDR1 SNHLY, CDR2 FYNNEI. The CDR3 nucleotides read TGTGCCAGCAGCACCCAGGGAGGTGGCAATCAGCCCCAGCATTTT. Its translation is CASSTQGGGNQPQHF.

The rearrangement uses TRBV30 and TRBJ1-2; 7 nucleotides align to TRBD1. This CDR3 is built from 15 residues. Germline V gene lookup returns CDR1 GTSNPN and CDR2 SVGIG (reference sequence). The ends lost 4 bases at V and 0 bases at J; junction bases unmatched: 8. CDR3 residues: CAWTGRDRTNYGYTF. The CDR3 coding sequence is TGTGCCTGGACGGGTAGGGACAGAACTAACTATGGCTACACCTTC.

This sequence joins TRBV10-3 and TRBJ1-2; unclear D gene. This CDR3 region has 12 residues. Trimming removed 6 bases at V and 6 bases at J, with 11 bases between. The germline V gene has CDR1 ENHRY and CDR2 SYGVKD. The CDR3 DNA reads TGTGCCATCAGCGAAACAAGAAATGGCTACACCTTC. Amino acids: CAISETRNGYTF.

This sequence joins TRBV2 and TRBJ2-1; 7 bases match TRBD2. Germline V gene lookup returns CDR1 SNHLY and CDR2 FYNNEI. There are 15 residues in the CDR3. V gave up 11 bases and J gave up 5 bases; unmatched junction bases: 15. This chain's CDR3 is CAFPAPGGFNNEQFF. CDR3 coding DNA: TGTGCCTTTCCCGCTCCGGGAGGTTTCAACAATGAGCAGTTCTTC.

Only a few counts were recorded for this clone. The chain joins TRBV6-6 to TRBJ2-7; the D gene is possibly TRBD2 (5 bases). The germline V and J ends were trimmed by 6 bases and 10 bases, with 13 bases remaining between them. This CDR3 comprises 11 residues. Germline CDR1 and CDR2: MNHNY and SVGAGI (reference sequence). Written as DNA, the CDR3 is TGTGCCAGCAGGGACTCCAACTTACAGTACTTC. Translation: CASRDSNLQYF.

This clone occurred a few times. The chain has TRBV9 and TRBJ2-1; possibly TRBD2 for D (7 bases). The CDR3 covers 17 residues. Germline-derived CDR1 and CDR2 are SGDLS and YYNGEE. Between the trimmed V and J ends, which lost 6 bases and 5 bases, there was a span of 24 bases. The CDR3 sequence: CASTFLQGGAGDNEQFF. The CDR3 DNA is TGTGCCAGCACCTTCTTACAGGGAGGGGCCGGGGACAATGAGCAGTTCTTC.

DNA for the CDR3: TGTGCCAGCAGAGGGATGGGCGTTAATGAAGCTTTCTTT. As protein: CASRGMGVNEAFF. The chain recombines TRBV27 with TRBJ1-1; D not certain. Germline-derived CDR1 and CDR2 are MNHEY and SMNVEV (reference sequence). With 6 bases removed from V and 7 bases from J, the gap between germline ends came to 15 bases. The CDR3 is 13 residues long.

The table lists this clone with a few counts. The CDR3 loop is CAWGTGAQETQYF. CDR3 bases: TGTGCCTGGGGGACAGGAGCTCAAGAGACCCAGTACTTC. This chain uses TRBV30 with TRBJ2-5, with 8 bases identical to TRBD1. This CDR3 region has 13 residues. V dropped 5 bases and J dropped 2; count of bases not matched to a gene: 4. Germline values: CDR1 GTSNPN, CDR2 SVGIG (reference sequence).

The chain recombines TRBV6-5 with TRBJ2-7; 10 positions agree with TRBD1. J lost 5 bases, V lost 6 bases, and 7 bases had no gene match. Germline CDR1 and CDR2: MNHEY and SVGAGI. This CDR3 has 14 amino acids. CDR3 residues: CASRHRDRGNEQYF. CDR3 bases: TGTGCCAGCAGACACCGGGACAGGGGCAACGAGCAGTACTTC.

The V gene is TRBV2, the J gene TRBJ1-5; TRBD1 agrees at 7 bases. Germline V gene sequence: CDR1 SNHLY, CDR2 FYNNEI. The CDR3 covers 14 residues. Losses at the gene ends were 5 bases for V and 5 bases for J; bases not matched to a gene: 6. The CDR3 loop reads CASSFDRAYQPQHF. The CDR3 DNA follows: TGTGCCAGCAGTTTTGACAGGGCGTATCAGCCCCAGCATTTT.

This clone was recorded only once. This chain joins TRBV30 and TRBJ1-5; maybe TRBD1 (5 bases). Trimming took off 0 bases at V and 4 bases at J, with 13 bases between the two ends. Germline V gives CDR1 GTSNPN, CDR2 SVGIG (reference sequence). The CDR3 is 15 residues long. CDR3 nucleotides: TGTGCCTGGAGTGTTCGGGGGACTCGTAATCAGCCCCAGCATTTT. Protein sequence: CAWSVRGTRNQPQHF.

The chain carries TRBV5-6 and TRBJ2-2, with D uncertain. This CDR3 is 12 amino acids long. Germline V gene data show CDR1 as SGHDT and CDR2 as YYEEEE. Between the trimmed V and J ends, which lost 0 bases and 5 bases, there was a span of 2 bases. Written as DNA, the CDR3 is TGTGCCAGCAGCTTGGATACCGGGGAGCTGTTTTTT. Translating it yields CASSLDTGELFF.

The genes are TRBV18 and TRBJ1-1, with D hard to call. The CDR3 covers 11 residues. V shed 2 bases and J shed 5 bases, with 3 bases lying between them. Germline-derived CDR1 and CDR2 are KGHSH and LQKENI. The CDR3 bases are TGTGCCAGCTCACCAGGGACTGAAGCTTTCTTT. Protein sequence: CASSPGTEAFF.

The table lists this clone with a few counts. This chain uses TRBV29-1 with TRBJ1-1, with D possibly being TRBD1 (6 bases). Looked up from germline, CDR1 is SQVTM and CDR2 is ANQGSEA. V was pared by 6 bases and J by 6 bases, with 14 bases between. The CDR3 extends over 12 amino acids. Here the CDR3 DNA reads TGCAGCGTATTACAGGGAATGTCTGAAGCTTTCTTT. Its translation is CSVLQGMSEAFF.

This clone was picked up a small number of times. Here the CDR3 reads CAISRQDEEKLFF. CDR3 in DNA: TGTGCCATCTCTAGACAGGATGAGGAAAAACTGTTTTTT. V gene TRBV10-3 combines with J gene TRBJ1-4, with D maybe TRBD1 (6 bases). The V gene's germline CDR1 is ENHRY and CDR2 SYGVKD. Trimming shortened V by 8 bases and J by 8 bases, and 15 bases separated the two germline ends. There are 13 residues in the CDR3.

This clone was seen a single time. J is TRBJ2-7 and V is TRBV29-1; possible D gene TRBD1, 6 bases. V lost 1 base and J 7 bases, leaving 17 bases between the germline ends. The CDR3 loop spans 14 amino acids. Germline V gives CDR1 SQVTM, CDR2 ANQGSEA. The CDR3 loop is CSVEGQGPTGEQYF. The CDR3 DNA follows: TGCAGCGTTGAAGGGCAGGGGCCCACGGGGGAGCAGTACTTC.

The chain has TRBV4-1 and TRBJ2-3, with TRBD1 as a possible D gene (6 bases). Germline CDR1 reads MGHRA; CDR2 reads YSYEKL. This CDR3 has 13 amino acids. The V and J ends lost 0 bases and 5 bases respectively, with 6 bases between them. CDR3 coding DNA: TGCGCCAGCAGCCAAGACAGGGGAGATACGCAGTATTTT. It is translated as CASSQDRGDTQYF.

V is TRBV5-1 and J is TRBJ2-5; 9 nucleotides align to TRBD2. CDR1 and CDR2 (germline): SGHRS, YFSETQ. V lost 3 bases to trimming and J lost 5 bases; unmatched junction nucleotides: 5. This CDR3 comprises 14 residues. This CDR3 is CASSSGLAWETQYF. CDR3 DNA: TGCGCCAGCAGCTCAGGACTAGCGTGGGAGACCCAGTACTTC.

The CDR3 loop is CASSYSMGTGPEKLFF. Here the CDR3 DNA reads TGTGCCAGCAGTTACTCGATGGGGACAGGACCTGAAAAACTGTTTTTT. V and J are TRBV6-5 and TRBJ1-4; 8 bases agree with TRBD1. Losses at the gene ends were 0 bases for V and 7 bases for J; bases not matched to a gene: 7. This CDR3 has 16 residues. Germline CDR1 MNHEY, CDR2 SVGAGI.

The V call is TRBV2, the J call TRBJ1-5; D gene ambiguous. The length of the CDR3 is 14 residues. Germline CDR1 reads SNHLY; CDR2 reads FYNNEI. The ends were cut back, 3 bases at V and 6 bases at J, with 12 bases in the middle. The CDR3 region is CASSESGSSQPQHF. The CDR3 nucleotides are TGTGCCAGCAGTGAGTCGGGGTCTAGTCAGCCCCAGCATTTT.